This record looks at one T cell receptor (beta chain) sequence and its context. CDR3 length: 15 amino acids. V shed 5 bases and J shed 2 bases, with 16 bases lying between them. Germline CDR1 and CDR2: SGHVS and FQNEAQ. The PCR employed 60 Vbeta primers together with 13 Jbeta primers. Profiled with immunoSEQ multiplex PCR; TCRdb holds only in-frame clones, not every one. The data hold more than 150,000 clones, with nearly 80% observed a single time. This entry comes from a study of cytomegalovirus exposure and HLA in healthy donors. The sequence was obtained from a young woman in good health and CMV-seropositive. The gene calls are TRBV7-8 and TRBJ2-7; possibly TRBD1 for D (6 bases). The sequenced material came from PBMCs. Here the CDR3 DNA reads TGTGCCAGCAGCCGCGAACAGGGCTTCACCTACGAGCAGTACTTC. It specifies CASSREQGFTYEQYF.